This T cell receptor (beta chain) was identified in a study of blood T cell repertoires in COVID-19. Per the authors' pipeline: Reference gene primer amplification in the assay estimated nucleated cell counts. Produced via immunoSEQ multiplex PCR; TCRdb's table is partial and in-frame only. V, J and clone size reflect that table, while D and trimming were determined from the DNA. The sample lists approximately 110,000 clones; more than 70% were seen once. The germline V gene has CDR1 LNHDA and CDR2 SQIVND (reference sequence). Trimming removed 4 bases at V and 7 bases at J, with 23 bases between. This CDR3 has 17 residues.

This clonotype was sampled from a human donor in a cohort sampled during active COVID-19. The source material was peripheral blood. The V call is TRBV19, the J call TRBJ1-5, with D possibly matching TRBD1 (6 bases). The CDR3 sequence: CASSTDSYRDNDQPQHF. CDR3 DNA sequence: TGTGCCAGTAGTACCGATAGCTACAGGGACAACGACCAGCCCCAGCATTTT.